The rows below give T cell receptor beta chains drawn from one sample of a study of CD8+CD57+ T cells in acquired aplastic anemia. TCRdb reanalysed the reads using MiXCR and keeps one entry per CDR3 protein. This table has 150,000 to 200,000 distinct CDR3 sequences, over 60% appearing once. Sequenced: sorted CD4+, CD8+, or CD8+CD57+ T cells (not recorded which) from PBMCs. These receptors originate from a human donor with severe aplastic anemia or a healthy control (not recorded which). The CDR3 runs from the conserved cysteine through the conserved F or W. The D gene is left open where the match is weak. Only some rows state a clone size, as once, few, many or a class for expanded clones.

-,TRBD1,14,TRBV2,TRBJ1-5,CASSEVDRDQPQHF,TGTGCCAGCAGTGAAGTGGACAGGGACCAGCCCCAGCATTTT
few,-,15,TRBV20-1,TRBJ2-2,CSAIPGAANTGELFF,TGCAGTGCTATCCCCGGGGCGGCGAACACCGGGGAGCTGTTTTTT
-,TRBD2,13,TRBV9,TRBJ2-7,CASSPQGGSEQYF,TGTGCCAGCAGCCCCCAGGGAGGGTCCGAGCAGTACTTC
-,TRBD1,13,TRBV7-3,TRBJ2-5,CASSLTGEETQYF,TGTGCCAGCAGTCTTACAGGGGAAGAGACCCAGTACTTC
once,TRBD1,17,TRBV7-9,TRBJ2-5,CASSLDYRTGLQETQYF,TGTGCCAGCAGCTTAGACTACAGGACAGGGCTACAAGAGACCCAGTACTTC
few,-,14,TRBV30,TRBJ2-3,CAWGLASSTDTQYF,TGTGCCTGGGGACTCGCGAGTTCGACAGATACGCAGTATTTT
-,TRBD1,13,TRBV6-5,TRBJ1-2,CASSPVLDRECLF,TGTGCCAGCAGCCCTGTTCTAGACAGGGAATGTCTATTC
-,TRBD2,14,TRBV24-1,TRBJ2-3,CATSDREREGTQYF,TGTGCCACCAGTGACCGGGAGCGGGAGGGTACGCAGTATTTT
-,-,14,TRBV2,TRBJ1-1,CASTLQGENTEAFF,TGTGCCAGCACCCTTCAGGGAGAGAACACTGAAGCTTTCTTT
few,-,14,TRBV10-1,TRBJ1-1,CAGPSPEAITEAFF,TGCGCCGGTCCCTCTCCAGAAGCAATCACTGAAGCTTTCTTT
-,-,13,TRBV7-2,TRBJ2-1,CASSFRLADEQFF,TGTGCCAGCAGCTTCCGACTCGCCGATGAGCAGTTCTTC
few,TRBD1,14,TRBV20-1,TRBJ2-3,CSASLGQEIDTQYF,TGCAGTGCTAGTCTCGGACAGGAGATAGATACGCAGTATTTT
-,-,14,TRBV25-1,TRBJ1-1,CASSESTALTEAFF,TGTGCCAGCAGTGAATCGACAGCCCTCACTGAAGCTTTCTTT
-,-,15,TRBV2,TRBJ1-1,CASSRNWAMNTEAFF,TGTGCCAGCAGCCGGAACTGGGCCATGAACACTGAAGCTTTCTTT
-,-,14,TRBV20-1,TRBJ2-6,CSARVQSGANVLTF,TGCAGTGCTAGAGTCCAATCTGGGGCCAACGTCCTGACTTTC
-,-,14,TRBV7-3,TRBJ1-1,CASSQRRVPTEAFF,TGCGCCAGCAGCCAACGACGGGTCCCCACTGAAGCTTTCTTT
-,TRBD1,14,TRBV5-1,TRBJ1-1,CASSLPGGYTEAFF,TGCGCCAGCAGCTTACCAGGGGGTTACACTGAAGCTTTCTTC
few,-,12,TRBV7-9,TRBJ2-5,CASSSSFETQYF,TGTGCCAGCAGCTCCTCGTTTGAGACCCAGTACTTC
-,TRBD2,13,TRBV29-1,TRBJ2-7,CSVVSGRGYEQYF,TGCAGCGTCGTTAGCGGGAGGGGGTACGAGCAGTACTTC
once,TRBD2,13,TRBV20-1,TRBJ2-1,CSAGLAGGSQQFF,TGCAGTGCCGGACTAGCGGGAGGGTCTCAGCAGTTCTTC
once,-,13,TRBV7-3,TRBJ1-6,CASSIRGDSPLHF,TGTGCCAGCAGCATCCGGGGAGATTCACCCCTCCACTTT
-,TRBD1,14,TRBV29-1,TRBJ1-5,CSVADRGGNQPQHF,TGCAGCGTTGCGGACAGGGGTGGCAATCAGCCCCAGCATTTT
many,TRBD2,15,TRBV7-3,TRBJ2-5,CASSPGGGAQSTQYF,TGTGCCAGCAGCCCGGGGGGGGGAGCCCAATCTACCCAGTACTTC
few,TRBD2,21,TRBV7-6,TRBJ2-3,CASSLERGAASGSYGTDTQYF,TGTGCCAGCAGCTTAGAAAGAGGAGCGGCTAGCGGGAGCTACGGCACAGATACGCAGTATTTT
few,-,12,TRBV29-1,TRBJ2-7,CSVWALDYEQYF,TGCAGCGTTTGGGCCCTGGACTACGAGCAGTACTTC
-,-,12,TRBV29-1,TRBJ2-2,CSVGVNTGELSW,TGCAGCGTTGGGGTGAACACCGGGGAGCTGTCTTGG
-,-,12,TRBV10-1,TRBJ1-5,CATSGSNQPQHF,TGCGCCACTTCAGGTAGCAATCAGCCCCAGCATTTT
-,TRBD1,13,TRBV12-3/TRBV12-4,TRBJ1-2,CASSNRGTYGYTF,TGTGCCAGCAGTAACAGGGGCACCTATGGCTACACCTTC
-,-,15,TRBV9,TRBJ2-7,CASSAQQETPYEQYF,TGTGCCAGCAGCGCCCAACAGGAAACTCCCTACGAGCAGTACTTC
-,TRBD2,15,TRBV20-1,TRBJ2-2,CSAPVAGANTGELFF,TGCAGTGCACCTGTAGCGGGGGCGAACACCGGGGAGCTGTTTTTT
-,-,14,TRBV19,TRBJ2-5,CASTPTSPRGAQYF,TGTGCCAGTACCCCGACTAGTCCCCGTGGGGCCCAGTACTTC
-,TRBD2,14,TRBV20-1,TRBJ2-7,CSESTSGRPYEQYF,TGCAGTGAATCTACTAGCGGGAGGCCCTACGAGCAGTACTTC
-,-,12,TRBV20-1,TRBJ2-7,CSARGPFGEQYF,TGCAGTGCTCGCGGACCCTTTGGGGAGCAGTACTTC
few,-,13,TRBV5-4,TRBJ2-7,CASNQMGDYEQYF,TGTGCCAGCAACCAAATGGGGGATTACGAGCAGTACTTC
-,-,13,TRBV24-1,TRBJ2-7,CATSLGASYEQYF,TGTGCCACCAGTCTAGGGGCATCCTACGAGCAGTACTTC
few,-,12,TRBV5-1,TRBJ2-7,CASSLQGLEQYF,TGCGCCAGCAGCTTGCAGGGGTTAGAGCAGTACTTC
-,TRBD1,16,TRBV7-2,TRBJ2-1,CASSRDSADLNNEQFF,TGTGCCAGCAGCCGGGACAGCGCTGACCTCAACAATGAGCAGTTCTTC